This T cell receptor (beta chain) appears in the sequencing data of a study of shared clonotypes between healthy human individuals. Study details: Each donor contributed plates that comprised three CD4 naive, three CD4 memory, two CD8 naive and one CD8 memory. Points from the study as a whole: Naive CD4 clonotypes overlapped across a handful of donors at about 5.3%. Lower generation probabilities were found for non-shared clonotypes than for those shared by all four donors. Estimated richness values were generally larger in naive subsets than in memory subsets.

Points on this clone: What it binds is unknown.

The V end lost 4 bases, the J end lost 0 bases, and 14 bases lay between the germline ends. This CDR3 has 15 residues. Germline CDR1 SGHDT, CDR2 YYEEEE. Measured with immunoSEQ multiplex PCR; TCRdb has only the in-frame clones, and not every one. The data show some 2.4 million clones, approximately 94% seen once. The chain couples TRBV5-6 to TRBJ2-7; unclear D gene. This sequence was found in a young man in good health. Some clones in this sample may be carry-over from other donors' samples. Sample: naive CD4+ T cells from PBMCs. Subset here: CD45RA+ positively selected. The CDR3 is CASSPRRPSSYEQYF. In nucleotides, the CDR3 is TGTGCCAGCAGCCCCCGGAGACCTAGCTCCTACGAGCAGTACTTC.